The following is a T cell receptor (beta chain) sequence with its context. Authors' analysis steps: From reference gene primer amplification, estimates of nucleated cell counts were derived. Using immunoSEQ multiplex PCR, the repertoire was profiled, and TCRdb retains in-frame clones only, with some absent. V and J calls and clone size are copied from that table; D and trimming were computed from the DNA. In the table there are 300,000 or so clones, approximately 86% of which are singletons. This CDR3 is 13 amino acids long. V lost 6 bases, J lost 2 bases, and 11 bases lay in between. Germline V gives CDR1 WSHSY, CDR2 SAAADI. The data derive from a study of blood T cell repertoires in COVID-19. The overall study: Specimens from acute and convalescent COVID-19 originated in the United States, Italy and Spain. PBMCs, B-cell-depleted T cells, or T cells were the source of the cDNA or gDNA that made up the material.

This chain joins TRBV10-2 and TRBJ2-7; the D gene is possibly TRBD1 (5 bases). The sample taken for sequencing was peripheral blood. The clonotype was recovered from a woman aged 50 to 60 with active or convalescent COVID-19. CDR3: CASREGVTYEQYF. CDR3 DNA sequence: TGCGCCAGCAGGGAAGGGGTTACCTACGAGCAGTACTTC.